These 10 T cell receptor beta chains share one sample of origin, sequenced in a study of shared T cell receptors in the human thymus. Profiling relied on immunoSEQ multiplex PCR, and the TCRdb table lists in-frame clones only, not all of them. The table has around 340,000 clones, approximately 95% seen once. Sequencing was performed on thymocytes. These receptor sequences come from a human donor.

The chain joins TRBV27 to TRBJ2-3; D perhaps matches TRBD2 (6 bases). The ends were cut back, 2 bases at V and 1 base at J, with 13 bases in the middle. In germline, CDR1 is MNHEY, CDR2 SMNVEV (reference sequence). The CDR3 runs to 16 residues. For the CDR3, the DNA is TGTGCCAGCAGTTTAAATGGGACTTTGGGCACAGATACGCAGTATTTT. Translated, it gives CASSLNGTLGTDTQYF.

The chain is built from TRBV7-2 and TRBJ2-1; 7 nucleotides agree with TRBD1. CDR3 length: 15 residues. In germline, CDR1 is SGHTA, CDR2 FQGNSA. Trimming cost V 5 bases and J 3 bases; bases outside gene matches: 7. In nucleotides, the CDR3 is TGTGCCAGCAGCCGACCGGGACAGAACTACAATGAGCAGTTCTTC. Residues: CASSRPGQNYNEQFF.

The V call is TRBV11-3, the J call TRBJ2-2; D gene ambiguous. Deletions cut 5 bases from V and 2 bases from J, with 24 bases between. Germline CDR1 reads SGHNT; CDR2 reads YENEEA. The CDR3 totals 19 residues. CDR3 in DNA: TGTGCCAGCAGCGAAATACGGACCCAACAGAATGTAAACACCGGGGAGCTGTTTTTT. This translates into CASSEIRTQQNVNTGELFF.

CDR3 loop: CASSLGRQGVTGELFF. The DNA for the CDR3 is TGTGCCAGCAGCTTGGGAAGGCAGGGGGTGACCGGGGAGCTGTTTTTT. The gene calls are TRBV5-6 and TRBJ2-2; 7 bases are a match to TRBD1. Looked up from germline, CDR1 is SGHDT and CDR2 is YYEEEE. The CDR3 loop spans 16 amino acids. The ends lost 0 bases at V and 5 bases at J; junction bases unmatched: 7.

The chain recombines TRBV4-3 with TRBJ1-1, with unresolved D. This CDR3 is built from 19 residues. CDR1 and CDR2 (germline): LGHNA, YSLEER. V dropped 1 base and J dropped 2 bases, with 23 bases sitting between them. CDR3 DNA sequence: TGCGCCAGCAGCCAAGCCCGGAGGGTTCGGGCCCCTTTAAACACTGAAGCTTTCTTT. This gives the protein CASSQARRVRAPLNTEAFF.

V gene TRBV10-3 combines with J gene TRBJ1-5; D not resolved. The V end lost 11 bases, the J end lost 2 bases, and 13 bases lay between the germline ends. Germline V gene sequence: CDR1 ENHRY, CDR2 SYGVKD. CDR3 length equals 13 residues. The CDR3 spells CAATQFGNQPQHF. CDR3 coding DNA: TGTGCCGCCACTCAGTTTGGCAATCAGCCCCAGCATTTT.

The rearrangement joins TRBV6-5 to TRBJ2-7, with TRBD2 matching over 14 bases. Per the germline V gene, CDR1 is MNHEY and CDR2 is SVGAGI. Trimming at V came to 0 bases and at J to 4 bases, leaving 2 bases not matched to a gene. This CDR3 has 16 amino acids. In nucleotides, the CDR3 is TGTGCCAGCAGTTACTCGGGACTAGCGGGAGTGTACGAGCAGTACTTC. Translation gives CASSYSGLAGVYEQYF.

The V call is TRBV7-2, the J call TRBJ1-3, with 7 bases lining up with TRBD1. The V gene end was trimmed by 1 base and the J gene end by 3 bases; junction bases not matched to a gene: 15. The V gene's germline CDR1 is SGHTA and CDR2 FQGNSA. This CDR3 has 19 residues. The CDR3 here is CASSLVEGAPLWSGNTIYF. CDR3 bases: TGTGCCAGCAGCTTAGTGGAGGGGGCTCCCTTGTGGAGTGGAAACACCATATATTTT.

The V gene is TRBV28, the J gene TRBJ2-5; TRBD1 matches 8 bases. Germline lookup yields CDR1 MDHEN and CDR2 SYDVKM. The V and J ends lost 5 bases and 1 base, in that order; junction bases with no gene match: 9. The CDR3 runs 16 residues. CDR3 loop: CASSPPDRVGQETQYF. Written as DNA, the CDR3 is TGTGCCAGCAGTCCTCCGGACAGGGTAGGCCAAGAGACCCAGTACTTC. The full variable domain, with the rest looked up from reference TRBV28 and TRBJ2-5, is DVKVTQSSRYLVKRTGEKVFLECVQDMDHENMFWYRQDPGLGLRLIYFSYDVKMKEKGDIPEGYSVSREKKERFSLILESASTNQTSMYLCASSPPDRVGQETQYFGPGTRLLVL.

This chain connects TRBV20-1 to TRBJ1-1; D gene unclear. Germline V CDR1 and CDR2: DFQATT, SNEGSKA (reference sequence). The CDR3 extends over 9 amino acids. Trimming cost V 6 bases and J 7 bases, with 6 bases left between them. CDR3: CSASVEAFF. The CDR3 DNA sequence: TGCAGTGCCAGTGTTGAAGCTTTCTTT.